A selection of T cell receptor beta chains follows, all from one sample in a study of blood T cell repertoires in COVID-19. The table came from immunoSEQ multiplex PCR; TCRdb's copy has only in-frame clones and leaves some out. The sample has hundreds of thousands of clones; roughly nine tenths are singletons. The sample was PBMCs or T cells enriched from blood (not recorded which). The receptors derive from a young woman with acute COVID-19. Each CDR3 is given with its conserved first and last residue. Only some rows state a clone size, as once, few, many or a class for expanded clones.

cdr3_aa: CASSQLAGEGYEQYF
clone_size: .
j_call: TRBJ2-7
v_call: TRBV4-3

cdr3_aa: CAISESAVADRGSAETQYF
clone_size: .
j_call: TRBJ2-5
v_call: TRBV10-3

cdr3_aa: CATSPEKWAWTEAFF
clone_size: .
j_call: TRBJ1-1
v_call: TRBV15

cdr3_aa: CASSLRAPTGGHSPLHF
clone_size: .
j_call: TRBJ1-6
v_call: TRBV27

cdr3_aa: CATSAGQTLTPQHF
clone_size: .
j_call: TRBJ1-5
v_call: TRBV24-1

cdr3_aa: CASSMGEARYNEQFF
clone_size: .
j_call: TRBJ2-1
v_call: TRBV19

cdr3_aa: CASSKIDREDGYTF
clone_size: once
j_call: TRBJ1-2
v_call: TRBV19

cdr3_aa: CASSEASGRLAGELFF
clone_size: .
j_call: TRBJ2-2
v_call: TRBV10-2

cdr3_aa: CATSGSGNQPQHF
clone_size: .
j_call: TRBJ1-5
v_call: TRBV24-1

cdr3_aa: CASSQGLAGGDEQFF
clone_size: .
j_call: TRBJ2-1
v_call: TRBV3-1/TRBV3-2

cdr3_aa: CAWSVTGPNQPQHF
clone_size: .
j_call: TRBJ1-5
v_call: TRBV30

cdr3_aa: CASSLPGTGILPYEQYF
clone_size: once
j_call: TRBJ2-7
v_call: TRBV7-8

cdr3_aa: CASSSRQGYGYTF
clone_size: .
j_call: TRBJ1-2
v_call: TRBV7-8

cdr3_aa: CASSPGTASNEKLFF
clone_size: .
j_call: TRBJ1-4
v_call: TRBV4-3

cdr3_aa: CASRNGWTGELFF
clone_size: .
j_call: TRBJ2-2
v_call: TRBV2

cdr3_aa: CASSLDAGGSYGYTF
clone_size: .
j_call: TRBJ1-2
v_call: TRBV6-5

cdr3_aa: CASSQSMTADGYTF
clone_size: .
j_call: TRBJ1-2
v_call: TRBV14

cdr3_aa: CASSLSAATNEKLFF
clone_size: .
j_call: TRBJ1-4
v_call: TRBV5-1

cdr3_aa: CAWSPQGEKTQYF
clone_size: .
j_call: TRBJ2-5
v_call: TRBV30

cdr3_aa: CASRKGTPWEQYF
clone_size: few
j_call: TRBJ2-7
v_call: TRBV25-1

cdr3_aa: CSVEGDRDGQPQHF
clone_size: .
j_call: TRBJ1-5
v_call: TRBV29-1

cdr3_aa: CASSFVQGAYNTQYF
clone_size: .
j_call: TRBJ2-3
v_call: TRBV5-8

cdr3_aa: CASSLQGNSYEQYF
clone_size: .
j_call: TRBJ2-7
v_call: TRBV5-5

cdr3_aa: CASSAGHNYGYTF
clone_size: .
j_call: TRBJ1-2
v_call: TRBV9

cdr3_aa: CARQGLADSQYF
clone_size: .
j_call: TRBJ2-5
v_call: TRBV2

cdr3_aa: CASSPRDRVTNTEAFF
clone_size: .
j_call: TRBJ1-1
v_call: TRBV5-1

cdr3_aa: CASSQDPRGTAFF
clone_size: .
j_call: TRBJ2-1
v_call: TRBV14

cdr3_aa: CASSPGQGAFGSRNEQFF
clone_size: .
j_call: TRBJ2-1
v_call: TRBV28

cdr3_aa: CASRDSHRIAGLGYTF
clone_size: .
j_call: TRBJ1-2
v_call: TRBV5-4

cdr3_aa: CGQNHEQFF
clone_size: once
j_call: TRBJ2-1
v_call: TRBV7-3

cdr3_aa: CAWSRSRANSPLHF
clone_size: .
j_call: TRBJ1-6
v_call: TRBV30

cdr3_aa: CASSFGLYSSYNSPLHF
clone_size: .
j_call: TRBJ1-6
v_call: TRBV27

cdr3_aa: CSAQDRDTYEQYF
clone_size: once
j_call: TRBJ2-7
v_call: TRBV29-1

cdr3_aa: CASSPSSPGQGGTQYF
clone_size: .
j_call: TRBJ2-5
v_call: TRBV9

cdr3_aa: CASSLVTGGSTGELFF
clone_size: .
j_call: TRBJ2-2
v_call: TRBV11-2

cdr3_aa: CASSIEAGIEQYF
clone_size: .
j_call: TRBJ2-7
v_call: TRBV19

cdr3_aa: CASSQGGRGDYGYTF
clone_size: .
j_call: TRBJ1-2
v_call: TRBV4-1

cdr3_aa: CASSKQGAGTEAFF
clone_size: .
j_call: TRBJ1-1
v_call: TRBV5-1

cdr3_aa: CAIKNAERDGYTF
clone_size: .
j_call: TRBJ1-2
v_call: TRBV10-3

cdr3_aa: CASSQMGEGRDEQFF
clone_size: .
j_call: TRBJ2-1
v_call: TRBV7-9

cdr3_aa: CASNLVSTGELFF
clone_size: once
j_call: TRBJ2-2
v_call: TRBV10-2

cdr3_aa: CASSLREINEQFF
clone_size: .
j_call: TRBJ2-1
v_call: TRBV12-3/TRBV12-4

cdr3_aa: CASSLRGPWTEAFF
clone_size: .
j_call: TRBJ1-1
v_call: TRBV5-5

cdr3_aa: CASSRRTGTYEQYF
clone_size: .
j_call: TRBJ2-7
v_call: TRBV13

cdr3_aa: CASSPSKAAGEFF
clone_size: .
j_call: TRBJ2-1
v_call: TRBV5-1

cdr3_aa: CASSSYPFGQGNTEAFF
clone_size: .
j_call: TRBJ1-1
v_call: TRBV5-1